Shown below are 25 T cell receptor beta chains from a single sample sequenced in a study of blood T cells in healthy people across ages. Using a J-beta primer mix together with a sample-barcoded 5' primer, a second PCR was run for roughly 7 to 12 cycles. TCRdb re-derived calls from the 5' RACE reads in MiXCR, one entry per CDR3 protein. The profile shows about 1.5 million distinct CDR3 sequences, about 42% of them singletons. Sequencing was performed on blood. All receptors come from a woman aged 18-29 years in good health.

This chain connects TRBV4-3 to TRBJ1-2; D may be TRBD1 (5 bases). Germline CDR1 LGHNA, CDR2 YSLEER. V gave up 0 bases and J gave up 4 bases, with 15 bases separating them. This CDR3 comprises 16 residues. This chain's CDR3 is CASSQDRAQGFYGYTF. The CDR3 DNA reads as TGCGCCAGCAGCCAAGATCGAGCCCAGGGATTCTATGGCTACACCTTC.

This clonotype has just one count. V and J are TRBV7-9 and TRBJ2-1, with D hard to call. CDR3 length: 12 residues. CDR1 and CDR2 (germline): SEHNR, FQNEAQ (reference sequence). Trimming removed 4 bases at V and 7 bases at J, with 8 bases between. Written as DNA, the CDR3 is TGTGCCAGCAGCTCAGTGCAGAATGAGCAGTTCTTC. Protein: CASSSVQNEQFF.

This clonotype was detected only a few times. The gene calls are TRBV28 and TRBJ2-3; 13 nucleotides match TRBD2. V lost 6 bases and J lost 0; bases outside the gene matches: 9. This CDR3 region has 18 residues. Germline assignment: CDR1 MDHEN and CDR2 SYDVKM. The CDR3 coding sequence is TGTGCCAGCAGCAGACTAGCGGGAGGCCTAATCAGCACAGATACGCAGTATTTT. Residues: CASSRLAGGLISTDTQYF.

The sample holds a few counts of this clonotype. This chain joins TRBV20-1 and TRBJ1-2; no reliable D call. Trimming removed 5 bases from V and 6 bases from J, with 10 bases in between. Looked up from germline, CDR1 is DFQATT and CDR2 is SNEGSKA (reference sequence). CDR3 size: 11 residues. CDR3 loop: CSASRMDGYTF. The CDR3 DNA reads TGCAGTGCTTCCCGGATGGATGGCTACACCTTC.

This chain links TRBV29-1 with TRBJ1-4; unclear D gene. Looked up from germline, CDR1 is SQVTM and CDR2 is ANQGSEA. Trimming stripped 7 bases from V and 5 bases from J, with 11 bases between. This CDR3 spans 12 amino acids. CDR3 in amino acids: CSALVRNEKLFF. The DNA for the CDR3 is TGCAGCGCCTTAGTCCGGAATGAAAAACTGTTTTTT.

This clonotype was seen just once. This rearrangement joins TRBV6-6 to TRBJ1-2; 7 bases agree with TRBD1. Germline V gene data show CDR1 as MNHNY and CDR2 as SVGAGI (reference sequence). CDR3 length: 13 amino acids. V was pared by 4 bases and J by 8 bases, with 7 bases of the junction left unmatched. As DNA, the CDR3 is TGTGCCAGCAGTTCACAGGGGAGGAGCGGCTACACCTTC. Translation: CASSSQGRSGYTF.

The rearrangement links TRBV28 to TRBJ1-5, with unresolved D. Germline V gene data show CDR1 as MDHEN and CDR2 as SYDVKM. Trimming removed 7 bases at V and 6 bases at J, with 16 bases between. This CDR3 region has 14 residues. CDR3 coding DNA: TGTGCCAGCATCCCGGCGTCTATCGGTCAGCCCCAGCATTTT. Protein sequence: CASIPASIGQPQHF.

The chain uses TRBV3-1 and TRBJ2-1; tentatively, D is TRBD1 (5 bases). Trimming shortened V by 3 bases and J by 2 bases, and 17 bases separated the two germline ends. The CDR3 is 17 amino acids. Germline V gene lookup returns CDR1 LGHDT and CDR2 YNNKEL (reference sequence). CDR3 protein: CASSQGPTRTTYNEQFF. The CDR3 DNA sequence: TGTGCCAGCAGCCAGGGTCCTACGCGGACAACCTACAATGAGCAGTTCTTC.

This clonotype was counted only a few times. The chain recombines TRBV15 with TRBJ2-3, with D maybe TRBD2 (6 bases). CDR1 LNHNV and CDR2 YYDKDF come from the germline V gene (reference sequence). The V end was cut by 4 bases, the J end by 1 base, with 12 bases between. The CDR3 is 15 amino acids. Here the CDR3 reads CATSTSGGGTDTQYF. CDR3 nucleotides: TGTGCCACCAGCACCAGTGGCGGGGGCACAGATACGCAGTATTTT.

This clonotype occurred many times. The chain links TRBV6-5 to TRBJ2-3; TRBD2 aligns across 9 bases. There are 15 residues in the CDR3. After removal of 0 bases from V and 4 bases from J, the junction contained 2 bases not matched to a gene. Germline V gene sequence: CDR1 MNHEY, CDR2 SVGAGI. The CDR3 bases are TGTGCCAGCAGTTACTCTGCGGGAGGGGCAGATACGCAGTATTTT. It yields the protein CASSYSAGGADTQYF.

The chain combines TRBV20-1 with TRBJ2-3, with 8 bases identical to TRBD2. V gave up 0 bases and J gave up 6 bases; unmatched junction bases: 8. This CDR3 has 15 residues. CDR1 is DFQATT, CDR2 SNEGSKA, per germline (reference sequence). CDR3 in amino acids: CSARDPGGEVDTQYF. The CDR3, as DNA: TGCAGTGCTAGAGATCCGGGGGGGGAAGTGGATACGCAGTATTTT.

A few counts support this clonotype. The V call is TRBV5-1, the J call TRBJ2-5, with D possibly being TRBD1 or TRBD2 (5 bases each). The V and J ends lost 4 bases and 11 bases respectively, with 24 bases between them. The CDR3 covers 15 residues. Germline loops: CDR1 SGHRS, CDR2 YFSETQ. The CDR3 bases are TGCGCCAGCAGCATGGGACGGTTGGTGGTCGATGAGCAGTACTTC. Its protein is CASSMGRLVVDEQYF.

The V and J genes are TRBV7-9 and TRBJ2-4, with D maybe TRBD2 (5 bases). Per the germline V gene, CDR1 is SEHNR and CDR2 is FQNEAQ (reference sequence). This CDR3 is 13 amino acids long. V was shortened by 1 base and J by 13 bases, with 14 bases between the two germline ends. The CDR3 DNA follows: TGTGCCAGCAGCTTAGACGGGAAGGACGTGCAGTACTTC. Translating it yields CASSLDGKDVQYF.

This clonotype was observed a handful of times. This rearrangement joins TRBV12-3 or TRBV12-4 to TRBJ2-1, with 7 bases fitting TRBD2. J gave up 6 bases and V 8 bases, and 10 bases lay outside the gene matches. The CDR3 is made up of 14 amino acids. The CDR3 protein is CASYPGLVFNEQFF. The CDR3 region has the DNA TGTGCCAGCTACCCAGGACTAGTTTTCAATGAGCAGTTCTTC.

This clonotype was detected a few times. The chain employs TRBV6-5 and TRBJ1-2; possible D gene TRBD1, 5 bases. Germline V gene lookup returns CDR1 MNHEY and CDR2 SVGAGI. The CDR3 consists of 13 residues. The V end lost 5 bases, the J end lost 4 bases, and 11 bases lay between the germline ends. As DNA, the CDR3 is TGTGCCAGCAGTCACGGGACCAGCTATGGCTACACCTTC. It codes for CASSHGTSYGYTF.

V and J are TRBV2 and TRBJ2-1; D possibly corresponds to TRBD1 (5 bases). The CDR3 length is 14 residues. V shed 3 bases and J shed 8 bases, with 14 bases lying between them. Germline CDR1 reads SNHLY; CDR2 reads FYNNEI. The CDR3 sequence: CASSEGPWGDEQFF. The CDR3 DNA follows: TGTGCCAGCAGTGAGGGGCCGTGGGGCGATGAGCAGTTCTTC. The full variable domain, rest sourced from reference TRBV2 and TRBJ2-1, is EPEVTQTPSHQVTQMGQEVILRCVPISNHLYFYWYRQILGQKVEFLVSFYNNEISEKSEIFDDQFSVERPDGSNFTLKIRSTKLEDSAMYFCASSEGPWGDEQFFGPGTRLTVL.

This clonotype occurred a few times. This sequence joins TRBV20-1 and TRBJ1-2; 8 bases fit TRBD1. Trimming cost V 4 bases and J 6 bases; bases outside gene matches: 4. The CDR3 runs 12 residues. The germline CDR1 and CDR2 sequences are DFQATT and SNEGSKA (reference sequence). The CDR3 protein is CSAKGQVNGYTF. Written as DNA, the CDR3 is TGCAGTGCTAAGGGACAGGTCAATGGCTACACCTTC.

This clonotype was detected a few times. The rearrangement links TRBV2 to TRBJ2-5; the match to TRBD1 covers 9 bases. V was clipped by 6 bases and J by 11 bases; unmatched bases: 16. The CDR3 runs to 15 residues. CDR1 and CDR2 (germline): SNHLY, FYNNEI. The CDR3 sequence: CASSVLPGQGKEQYF. Written as DNA, the CDR3 is TGTGCCAGCAGCGTTCTCCCGGGACAGGGTAAAGAGCAGTACTTC.

This clonotype was seen a handful of times. The chain couples TRBV7-2 to TRBJ2-7; TRBD1 matches 8 bases. CDR1 is SGHTA and CDR2 is FQGNSA in the germline V gene. The CDR3 has 15 residues. Trimming took 6 bases from V and 3 from J; bases not matched to a gene: 10. The CDR3 is CASRLTGTGRYEQYF. The CDR3 bases are TGTGCCAGCAGACTTACCGGGACAGGACGCTACGAGCAGTACTTC. Complete variable domain (other parts from reference TRBV7-2 and TRBJ2-7): GAGVSQSPSNKVTEKGKDVELRCDPISGHTALYWYRQSLGQGLEFLIYFQGNSAPDKSGLPSDRFSAERTGGSVSTLTIQRTQQEDSAVYLCASRLTGTGRYEQYFGPGTRLTVT.

This rearrangement joins TRBV7-2 to TRBJ2-7, with D tentatively TRBD1 or TRBD2 (5 bases each). The V gene lost 3 bases and the J gene lost 7 bases, with 19 bases spanning the gap. The CDR3 is made up of 15 amino acids. Germline V lookup: CDR1 SGHTA, CDR2 FQGNSA. CDR3 amino acids: CASSFGTVIYNEQYF. Written as DNA, the CDR3 is TGTGCCAGCAGCTTCGGGACGGTGATCTACAATGAGCAGTACTTC.

The chain has TRBV6-5 and TRBJ2-3; 7 bases line up with TRBD2. The CDR3 contains 13 residues. J gave up 1 base and V 7 bases, and 2 bases lay outside the gene matches. Germline CDR1 MNHEY, CDR2 SVGAGI. This CDR3 reads CASIAGGTDTQYF. CDR3 sequence (DNA): TGTGCCAGCATCGCGGGGGGCACAGATACGCAGTATTTT.

This sequence joins TRBV25-1 and TRBJ1-5, with 7 bases lining up with TRBD1. Germline loops: CDR1 MGHDK, CDR2 SYGVNS. J gave up 7 bases and V 5 bases, and 14 bases lay outside the gene matches. The length of the CDR3 is 16 residues. CDR3 in amino acids: CASSFKDRNQGQPQHF. The CDR3 bases are TGTGCCAGCAGTTTCAAGGACAGGAACCAAGGACAGCCCCAGCATTTT.

This rearrangement joins TRBV3-1 to TRBJ2-1, with 11 bases lining up with TRBD2. Germline V CDR1 and CDR2: LGHDT, YNNKEL (reference sequence). The V and J ends lost 5 bases and 8 bases, in that order; junction bases with no gene match: 8. The length of the CDR3 is 15 residues. The CDR3 is CASSSSGRALYEQFF. CDR3 in DNA: TGTGCCAGCAGCAGTAGCGGGAGGGCCCTCTATGAGCAGTTCTTC.

This sequence joins TRBV6-5 and TRBJ2-4, with a tentative D call TRBD1 (6 bases). The J call may be in error: the DNA end matches TRBJ2-7 better. The CDR3 contains 14 residues. CDR1 is MNHEY, CDR2 SVGAGI, per germline. CDR3 loop: CASSFTRDIYEQYF. The CDR3 nucleotides are TGTGCCAGCAGTTTTACCCGGGACATCTACGAGCAGTACTTC.

This clonotype was seen more than once but under ten times. V usage is TRBV10-3 and J usage is TRBJ2-7; 9 nucleotides align to TRBD2. J gave up 5 bases and V 6 bases, and 5 bases lay outside the gene matches. This CDR3 is 13 amino acids long. CDR1 and CDR2 (germline): ENHRY, SYGVKD. The CDR3 reads CAISLAGADEQYF. In nucleotides, the CDR3 is TGTGCCATCAGCTTAGCGGGAGCGGACGAGCAGTACTTC.